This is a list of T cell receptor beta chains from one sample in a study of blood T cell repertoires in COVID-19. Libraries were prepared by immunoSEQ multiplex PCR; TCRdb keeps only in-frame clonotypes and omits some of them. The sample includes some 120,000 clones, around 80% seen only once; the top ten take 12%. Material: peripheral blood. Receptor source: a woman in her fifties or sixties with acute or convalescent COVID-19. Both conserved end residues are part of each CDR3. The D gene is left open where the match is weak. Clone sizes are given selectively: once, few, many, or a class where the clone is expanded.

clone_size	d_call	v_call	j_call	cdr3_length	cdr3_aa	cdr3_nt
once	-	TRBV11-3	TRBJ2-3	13	CASSLGRTDTQYF	TGTGCCAGCAGCTTGGGGAGGACAGATACGCAGTATTTT
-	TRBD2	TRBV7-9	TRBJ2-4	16	CASSFSGGRTKNIQYF	TGTGCCAGCAGCTTTTCCGGGGGGAGGACAAAGAACATTCAGTACTTC
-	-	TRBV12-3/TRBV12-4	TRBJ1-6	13	CASSLAPYSPLHF	TGTGCCAGCAGTTTGGCACCTTATTCACCCCTCCACTTT
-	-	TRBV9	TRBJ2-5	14	CASSGWTDQETQYF	TGTGCCAGCAGCGGGTGGACAGATCAAGAGACCCAGTACTTC
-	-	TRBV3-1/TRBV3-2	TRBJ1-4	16	CASSPLYGATNEKLFF	TGTGCCAGCAGCCCTCTCTACGGGGCAACTAATGAAAAACTGTTTTTT
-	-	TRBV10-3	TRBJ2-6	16	CAIGSGGNSGANVLTF	TGTGCCATCGGCTCAGGAGGAAACTCTGGGGCCAACGTCCTGACTTTC
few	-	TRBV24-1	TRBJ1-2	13	CATSERAAYGYTF	TGTGCCACCAGTGAACGTGCGGCCTATGGCTACACCTTC
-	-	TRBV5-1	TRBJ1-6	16	CASSLEGGLYNSPLHF	TGCGCCAGCAGCTTGGAGGGGGGGCTCTATAATTCACCCCTCCACTTT
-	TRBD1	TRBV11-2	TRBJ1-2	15	CASSFGVGQVYGYTF	TGTGCCAGCAGCTTTGGGGTTGGACAGGTCTATGGCTACACCTTC
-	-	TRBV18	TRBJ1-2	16	CASSPPGGLLNYGYTF	TGTGCCAGCTCACCACCAGGAGGGCTCCTAAACTATGGCTACACCTTC
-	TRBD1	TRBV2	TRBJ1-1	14	CASSGQGLNTEAFF	TGTGCCAGCAGTGGACAGGGGTTGAACACTGAAGCTTTCTTT
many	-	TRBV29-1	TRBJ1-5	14	CSPSPGAKNQPQHF	TGCAGCCCCTCCCCAGGGGCGAAAAATCAGCCCCAGCATTTT
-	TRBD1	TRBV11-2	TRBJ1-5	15	CASSTGTDPDQPQHF	TGTGCCAGCAGCACAGGGACAGATCCCGATCAGCCCCAGCATTTT
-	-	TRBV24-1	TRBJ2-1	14	CATSGGQMYNEQFF	TGTGCCACCAGTGGGGGGCAAATGTACAATGAGCAGTTCTTC
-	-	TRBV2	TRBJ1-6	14	CASRWDSNNSPLHF	TGTGCCAGCAGATGGGACTCCAATAATTCACCCCTCCACTTT
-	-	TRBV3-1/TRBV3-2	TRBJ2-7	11	CATSRIYEQYF	TGTGCTACTAGCAGGATCTACGAGCAGTACTTC
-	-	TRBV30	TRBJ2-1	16	CAWSVRGGIPAGEQFF	TGTGCCTGGAGTGTACGGGGCGGGATCCCAGCGGGTGAGCAGTTCTTC
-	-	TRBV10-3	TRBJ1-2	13	CAIRVDSSDGYTF	TGTGCCATCAGGGTGGACTCAAGCGACGGCTACACCTTC
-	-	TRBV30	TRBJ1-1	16	CAWSPMGARQNTEAFF	TGTGCCTGGAGTCCAATGGGGGCGCGCCAGAACACTGAAGCTTTCTTT
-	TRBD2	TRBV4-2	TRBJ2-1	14	CASSPSGGGNEQFF	TGTGCCAGCAGCCCAAGTGGGGGGGGGAATGAGCAGTTCTTC
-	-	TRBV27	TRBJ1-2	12	CASSDTSYGYTF	TGTGCCAGCAGTGACACCTCCTATGGCTACACCTTC
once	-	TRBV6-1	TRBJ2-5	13	CASSETGRETQYF	TGTGCCAGCAGTGAAACAGGGAGAGAGACCCAGTACTTC
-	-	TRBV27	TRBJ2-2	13	CASSFQNTGELFF	TGTGCCAGCAGTTTCCAGAACACCGGGGAGCTGTTTTTT
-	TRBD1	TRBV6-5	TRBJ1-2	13	CASSRTGNYGYTF	TGTGCCAGCAGTAGGACAGGGAACTATGGCTACACCTTC
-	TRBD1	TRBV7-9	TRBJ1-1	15	CASSSWTGRGTEAFF	TGTGCCAGCAGCTCCTGGACAGGGCGTGGGACTGAAGCTTTCTTT
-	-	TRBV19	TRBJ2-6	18	CASSIFMGGGVGANVLTF	TGTGCCAGTAGTATATTTATGGGAGGAGGGGTCGGGGCCAACGTCCTGACTTTC
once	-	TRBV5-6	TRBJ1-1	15	CASSLPDRLNTEAFF	TGTGCCAGCAGCTTGCCAGACAGGTTGAACACTGAAGCTTTCTTT
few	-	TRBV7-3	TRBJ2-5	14	CASSRFGGQETQYF	TGTGCCAGCAGCCGGTTTGGGGGGCAAGAGACCCAGTACTTC
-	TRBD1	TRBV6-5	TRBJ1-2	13	CASKPQGPYGYTF	TGTGCCAGCAAACCACAGGGGCCATATGGCTACACCTTC
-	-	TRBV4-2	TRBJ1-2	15	CASSPGSGGGGGYTF	TGTGCCAGCAGCCCCGGAAGCGGGGGAGGTGGTGGCTACACCTTC
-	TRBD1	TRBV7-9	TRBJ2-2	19	CASSQHHFRDRGNTGELFF	TGTGCCAGCAGCCAACACCATTTTCGTGACAGGGGCAACACCGGGGAGCTGTTTTTT
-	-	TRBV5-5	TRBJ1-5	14	CASSLHDPQGPQHF	TGTGCCAGCAGCCTACATGACCCCCAGGGGCCCCAGCATTTT
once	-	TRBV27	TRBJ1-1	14	CASRFGQMNTEAFF	TGTGCCAGCAGGTTTGGACAGATGAACACTGAAGCTTTCTTT
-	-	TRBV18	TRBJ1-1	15	CASSPPGGTNTEAFF	TGTGCCAGCTCACCACCGGGGGGGACGAACACTGAAGCTTTCTTT
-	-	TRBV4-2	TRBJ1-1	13	CASRVYRNTEAFF	TGTGCCAGCAGGGTCTACAGGAACACTGAAGCTTTCTTT
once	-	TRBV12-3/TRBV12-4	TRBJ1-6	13	CASRFGRNSPLHF	TGTGCCAGCCGCTTTGGGAGGAATTCACCCCTCCACTTT
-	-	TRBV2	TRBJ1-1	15	CASSDLLQLNTEAFF	TGTGCCAGCAGTGATCTTCTACAGCTGAACACTGAAGCTTTCTTT
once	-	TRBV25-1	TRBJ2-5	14	CASGDSDKEETQYF	TGTGCCAGCGGGGACTCCGACAAAGAAGAGACCCAGTACTTC
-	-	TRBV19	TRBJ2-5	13	CASKQGSEETQYF	TGTGCCAGCAAACAGGGCTCTGAGGAGACCCAGTACTTC
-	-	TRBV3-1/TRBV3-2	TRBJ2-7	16	CASSQVNSGRLYEQYF	TGTGCCAGCAGCCAAGTTAATTCTGGCAGGCTCTACGAGCAGTACTTC
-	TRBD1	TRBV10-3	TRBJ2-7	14	CAISGTGGSYEQYF	TGTGCCATCAGTGGAACAGGGGGCTCCTACGAGCAGTACTTC
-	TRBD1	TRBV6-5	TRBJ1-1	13	CASRQGQHTEAFF	TGTGCCAGCAGGCAGGGACAGCACACTGAAGCTTTCTTT
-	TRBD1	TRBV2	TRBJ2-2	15	CASSGQGALVGELFF	TGTGCCAGCAGTGGACAGGGGGCGCTGGTCGGGGAGCTGTTTTTT
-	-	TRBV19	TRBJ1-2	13	CAGGGGEDYGYTF	TGTGCCGGGGGAGGGGGAGAGGACTATGGCTACACCTTC
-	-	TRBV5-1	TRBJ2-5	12	CASSLHGETQYF	TGCGCCAGCAGCTTGCACGGGGAGACCCAGTACTTC
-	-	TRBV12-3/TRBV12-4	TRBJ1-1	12	CASSSHGTEAFF	TGTGCCAGCAGTTCTCACGGGACTGAAGCTTTCTTT
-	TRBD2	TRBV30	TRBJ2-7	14	CAWKTSGGPREQYF	TGTGCCTGGAAGACTAGCGGGGGACCAAGGGAGCAGTACTTC
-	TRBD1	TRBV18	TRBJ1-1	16	CASSPQAGGSGTEAFF	TGTGCCAGCTCACCACAAGCAGGGGGGAGTGGGACTGAAGCTTTCTTT
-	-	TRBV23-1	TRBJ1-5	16	CARRRGPVYCNQPQHF	TGCGCCAGGAGGAGGGGACCCGTTTATTGCAATCAGCCCCAGCATTTT
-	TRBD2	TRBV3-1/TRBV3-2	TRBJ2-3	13	CASSLPGLETQYF	TGTGCCAGCAGCCTCCCGGGACTAGAAACGCAGTATTTT
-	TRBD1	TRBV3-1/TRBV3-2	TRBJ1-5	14	CASSPQGGNQPQHF	TGTGCCAGCAGCCCACAGGGGGGGAATCAGCCCCAGCATTTT